Below, 26 T cell receptor beta chains from the same sample are listed, as sequenced in a study of control samples from healthy donors and cancer patients. The table came from immunoSEQ multiplex PCR; TCRdb's copy has only in-frame clones and leaves some out. Seen here are about 150,000 clones, approximately 94% observed once, and the top ten hold less than 6%. Sequenced: blood. The source is a man aged 18 to 30 in good health.

V usage is TRBV3-1 (or the pseudogene TRBV3-2) and J usage is TRBJ1-1; 8 bases are shared with TRBD1. CDR1 LGHDT and CDR2 YNNKEL come from the germline V gene (reference sequence). This CDR3 is 15 amino acids long. The V and J ends lost 4 bases and 3 bases, in that order; junction bases with no gene match: 7. CDR3 coding DNA: TGTGCCAGCAGCCGAGGGACAGGACCTTACACTGAAGCTTTCTTT. This sequence encodes CASSRGTGPYTEAFF.

The V call is TRBV11-2, the J call TRBJ2-2; 10 nucleotides match TRBD2. The CDR3 sequence is 18 residues long. The V segment lost 1 base and the J segment 3 bases; nucleotides outside the gene matches: 8. Germline V gives CDR1 SGHAT, CDR2 FQNNGV. The chain's CDR3 is CASSLAPASGSYTGELFF. In nucleotides, the CDR3 is TGTGCCAGCAGCTTAGCACCGGCTAGCGGGAGTTACACCGGGGAGCTGTTTTTT.

The chain recombines TRBV10-3 with TRBJ2-5; 8 nucleotides agree with TRBD2. Germline V gene lookup returns CDR1 ENHRY and CDR2 SYGVKD. With 10 bases clipped from V and 5 bases from J, the junction kept 9 bases outside the gene matches. The CDR3 is made up of 13 amino acids. The CDR3 loop is CATHRGGDETQYF. In DNA form, the CDR3 reads TGTGCCACCCACCGGGGGGGCGACGAGACCCAGTACTTC.

This clone was recorded once. V usage is TRBV19 and J usage is TRBJ2-2; TRBD2 aligns across 8 bases. The CDR3 extends over 16 amino acids. V was clipped by 5 bases and J by 6 bases; unmatched bases: 11. In germline, CDR1 is LNHDA, CDR2 SQIVND (reference sequence). CDR3 loop: CASSRLARQLPGELFF. CDR3 DNA: TGTGCCAGTAGTCGACTAGCGCGTCAACTACCCGGGGAGCTGTTTTTT.

The chain combines TRBV5-4 with TRBJ2-7; a weak D match, TRBD1 (6 bases). Germline V gene data show CDR1 as SGHNT and CDR2 as YYREEE (reference sequence). The CDR3 is made up of 15 amino acids. The V end was cut by 4 bases, the J end by 0 bases, with 14 bases between. The CDR3 sequence: CASSLLTGSSYEQYF. The CDR3 DNA follows: TGTGCCAGCAGCCTCCTCACAGGGTCCTCCTACGAGCAGTACTTC.

The chain has TRBV30 and TRBJ1-3, with TRBD1 matching over 8 bases. After removal of 2 bases from V and 6 bases from J, the junction contained 12 bases not matched to a gene. Germline V lookup: CDR1 GTSNPN, CDR2 SVGIG (reference sequence). CDR3 length: 16 residues. For the CDR3, the DNA is TGTGCCTGGAGTCGCGGGCGATCAGGGGGCGAAAACACCATATATTTT. It codes for CAWSRGRSGGENTIYF.

This clone has only one observation. The chain employs TRBV30 and TRBJ2-3; a weak D match, TRBD2 (5 bases). Germline assignment: CDR1 GTSNPN and CDR2 SVGIG (reference sequence). This CDR3 is 14 amino acids long. V gave up 2 bases and J gave up 4 bases, with 13 bases separating them. Here the CDR3 reads CAWSFWGEADTQYF. The CDR3 nucleotides are TGTGCCTGGAGTTTTTGGGGAGAGGCAGATACGCAGTATTTT.

The CDR3 nucleotides read TGTGCCAGCAGTTACAGGACAGGGAATCAGCCCCAGCATTTT. Amino acids: CASSYRTGNQPQHF. The genes are TRBV6-6 and TRBJ1-5, with 8 bases fitting TRBD1. Germline lookup yields CDR1 MNHNY and CDR2 SVGAGI (reference sequence). There are 14 residues in the CDR3. J lost 4 bases, V lost 2 bases, and 1 base had no gene match.

The J gene is TRBJ1-5, the V gene TRBV4-1; perhaps TRBD1 as D (5 bases). With 0 bases removed from V and 5 bases from J, the gap between germline ends came to 14 bases. Per germline, CDR1 MGHRA and CDR2 YSYEKL. The length of the CDR3 is 16 residues. In DNA, the CDR3 is TGCGCCAGCAGCCAAGAGTGGAAGGGGTTATATCAGCCCCAGCATTTT. Its translation is CASSQEWKGLYQPQHF.

The chain has TRBV14 and TRBJ1-2; D is uncertain. From germline, CDR1 is SGHDN and CDR2 FVKESK. V was cut by 0 bases and J by 5 bases, with 13 bases left in between. The CDR3 is 15 amino acids. The CDR3 region is CASSQDFVELYGYTF. DNA of the CDR3: TGTGCCAGCAGCCAAGATTTTGTAGAACTATATGGCTACACCTTC.

This chain uses TRBV5-6 with TRBJ1-2; unclear D gene. The CDR3 is 14 residues long. V was cut by 2 bases and J by 4 bases, with 12 bases left in between. In germline, CDR1 is SGHDT, CDR2 YYEEEE. CDR3 nucleotide sequence: TGTGCCAGCAGCTTTTATCGGGCGGTCTATGGCTACACCTTC. It is translated as CASSFYRAVYGYTF.

The chain carries TRBV5-1 and TRBJ2-6; D remains ambiguous. V shed 1 base and J shed 0 bases, with 5 bases lying between them. The CDR3 spans 15 residues. Germline CDR1 and CDR2: SGHRS and YFSETQ. CDR3 coding DNA: TGCGCCAGCAGCTTGTTCCCCTCTGGGGCCAACGTCCTGACTTTC. Protein product: CASSLFPSGANVLTF.

The chain recombines TRBV9 with TRBJ2-3; D tentatively fits TRBD1 or TRBD2 (7 bases each). The CDR3 has 15 residues. Trimming pared 2 bases from V and 4 bases from J, leaving 14 bases between. The germline V gene encodes CDR1 SGDLS and CDR2 YYNGEE. CDR3 region: CASSVSGGAPDTQYF. The CDR3, as DNA: TGTGCCAGCAGCGTCTCAGGGGGGGCCCCAGATACGCAGTATTTT. The whole variable domain, remainder taken from reference TRBV9 and TRBJ2-3, is DSGVTQTPKHLITATGQRVTLRCSPRSGDLSVYWYQQSLDQGLQFLIQYYNGEERAKGNILERFSAQQFPDLHSELNLSSLELGDSALYFCASSVSGGAPDTQYFGPGTRLTVL.

This clone was picked up many times. The V gene is TRBV5-1, the J gene TRBJ2-7, with 7 bases fitting TRBD1. The CDR3 has 15 residues. Germline-derived CDR1 and CDR2 are SGHRS and YFSETQ. The J segment lost 4 bases and the V segment lost 4 bases, leaving 11 bases of the junction unmatched. The CDR3 reads CASSPRDRPYYEQYF. The CDR3 bases are TGCGCCAGCAGCCCCAGGGACAGACCGTATTACGAGCAGTACTTC.

The chain couples TRBV3-1 (or the pseudogene TRBV3-2) to TRBJ1-2, with D hard to call. V was cut by 0 bases and J by 5 bases, with 7 bases left in between. The length of the CDR3 is 13 residues. In germline, CDR1 is LGHDT, CDR2 YNNKEL (reference sequence). CDR3 region: CASSQDSAYGYTF. As DNA, the CDR3 is TGTGCCAGCAGCCAAGATTCGGCTTATGGCTACACCTTC.

This chain links TRBV11-2 with TRBJ2-2, with a tentative D call TRBD1 (5 bases). The germline V gene has CDR1 SGHAT and CDR2 FQNNGV. Trimming pared 0 bases from V and 1 base from J, leaving 21 bases between. The CDR3 length is 20 residues. Here the CDR3 DNA reads TGTGCCAGCAGCTTAGAGGGTCTCGCGTGGGCAGGGCGGAACACCGGGGAGCTGTTTTTT. Translating gives CASSLEGLAWAGRNTGELFF.

CDR3 bases: TGTGCCACACAACCATCGGACAGGGGGGATACCTACGAGCAGTACTTC. Protein sequence: CATQPSDRGDTYEQYF. The V gene is TRBV19, the J gene TRBJ2-7; the match to TRBD1 covers 10 bases. The CDR3 is 16 amino acids. V shed 10 bases and J 2 bases; nucleotides not matched to a gene: 14. CDR1 and CDR2 from the germline V gene are LNHDA and SQIVND (reference sequence).

The chain links TRBV12-3 or TRBV12-4 to TRBJ1-1; D perhaps matches TRBD1 (6 bases). The CDR3 length is 13 residues. The germline V and J ends were trimmed by 5 bases and 1 base, with 8 bases remaining between them. Here the CDR3 reads CASSGQPNTEAFF. In DNA form, the CDR3 reads TGTGCCAGCAGTGGACAGCCGAACACTGAAGCTTTCTTT.

V is TRBV9 and J is TRBJ1-1; a possible D gene is TRBD1 (5 bases). CDR3 length: 15 residues. Per germline, CDR1 SGDLS and CDR2 YYNGEE. The V and J ends lost 3 bases and 4 bases respectively, with 16 bases between them. The CDR3 is CASSGGADPLTEAFF. The CDR3 DNA reads as TGTGCCAGCAGCGGAGGGGCCGACCCTCTCACTGAAGCTTTCTTT.

DNA for the CDR3: TGTGCCAGCAGTTCCCAGCGGAGAGATGAGCAGTTCTTC. It codes for CASSSQRRDEQFF. The chain links TRBV6-2 or TRBV6-3 to TRBJ2-1, with D tentatively TRBD2 (5 bases). CDR1 is MNHEY, CDR2 SVGEGT, per germline. V shed 4 bases and J shed 8 bases, with 12 bases lying between them. CDR3 length equals 13 residues.

This clone was picked up a small number of times. The chain has TRBV18 and TRBJ1-5; D is possibly TRBD1 (5 bases). Germline CDR1 KGHSH, CDR2 LQKENI. The CDR3 runs to 13 residues. The germline V and J ends were trimmed by 3 bases and 8 bases, with 11 bases remaining between them. The CDR3 is CASSPDRSEPQHF. CDR3 coding DNA: TGTGCCAGCTCACCTGACAGATCAGAGCCCCAGCATTTT.

The genes are TRBV19 and TRBJ2-5; the match to TRBD2 covers 15 bases. The germline CDR1 and CDR2 sequences are LNHDA and SQIVND (reference sequence). V shed 5 bases and J 0 bases; nucleotides not matched to a gene: 1. The CDR3 is made up of 16 amino acids. The CDR3 nucleotides are TGTGCCAGTAGTGGACTAGCGGGGGGGAACCAAGAGACCCAGTACTTC. It specifies CASSGLAGGNQETQYF.

The genes are TRBV7-2 and TRBJ2-1; D unclear. Germline-derived CDR1 and CDR2 are SGHTA and FQGNSA. V was trimmed by 1 base and J by 7 bases, leaving 14 bases between them. The CDR3 contains 15 residues. CDR3 sequence: CASSLEPVAVNEQFF. CDR3 DNA: TGTGCCAGCAGCTTAGAGCCCGTCGCGGTGAATGAGCAGTTCTTC.

This chain connects TRBV3-1 (or the pseudogene TRBV3-2) to TRBJ1-3; possible D gene TRBD1, 5 bases. Trimming left V 4 bases short and J 3 bases short, with 10 bases between. Germline lookup yields CDR1 LGHDT and CDR2 YNNKEL (reference sequence). The CDR3 consists of 14 residues. CDR3 sequence: CASSPGPIGNTIYF. In DNA, the CDR3 is TGTGCCAGCAGCCCGGGACCAATTGGAAACACCATATATTTT.

The V call is TRBV9, the J call TRBJ1-2, with 8 bases that match TRBD1. CDR1 and CDR2 from the germline V gene are SGDLS and YYNGEE. Trimming removed 4 bases from V and 2 bases from J; junction bases left unmatched: 10. The CDR3 totals 16 residues. The CDR3 loop is CASSWTAGGANYGYTF. The CDR3 DNA sequence: TGTGCCAGCAGCTGGACTGCAGGGGGCGCGAACTATGGCTACACCTTC. The full variable domain, rest sourced from reference TRBV9 and TRBJ1-2, is DSGVTQTPKHLITATGQRVTLRCSPRSGDLSVYWYQQSLDQGLQFLIQYYNGEERAKGNILERFSAQQFPDLHSELNLSSLELGDSALYFCASSWTAGGANYGYTFGSGTRLTVV.

The DNA for the CDR3 is TGCGCCAGCAGCCAATCGGGGGAGTCGGGAGAGCAGTTCTTC. It yields the protein CASSQSGESGEQFF. The rearrangement links TRBV4-1 to TRBJ2-1; D perhaps matches TRBD2 (6 bases). The CDR3 covers 14 residues. Germline-derived CDR1 and CDR2 are MGHRA and YSYEKL. V lost 2 bases and J lost 10, with 15 bases in between.